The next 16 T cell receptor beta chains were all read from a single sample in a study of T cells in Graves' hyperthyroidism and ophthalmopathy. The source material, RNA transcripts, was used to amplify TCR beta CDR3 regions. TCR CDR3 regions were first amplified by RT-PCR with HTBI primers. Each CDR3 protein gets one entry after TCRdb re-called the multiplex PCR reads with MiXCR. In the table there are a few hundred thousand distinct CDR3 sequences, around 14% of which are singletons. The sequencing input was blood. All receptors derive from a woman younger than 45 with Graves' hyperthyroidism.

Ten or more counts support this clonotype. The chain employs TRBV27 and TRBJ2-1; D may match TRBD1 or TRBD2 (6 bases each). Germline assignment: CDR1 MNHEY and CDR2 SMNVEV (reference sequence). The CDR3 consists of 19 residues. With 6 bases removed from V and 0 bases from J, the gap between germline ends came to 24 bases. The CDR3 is CASRRGHGYRANSYNEQFF. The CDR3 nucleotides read TGTGCCAGCAGACGGGGGCATGGGTATCGCGCCAACTCCTACAATGAGCAGTTCTTC.

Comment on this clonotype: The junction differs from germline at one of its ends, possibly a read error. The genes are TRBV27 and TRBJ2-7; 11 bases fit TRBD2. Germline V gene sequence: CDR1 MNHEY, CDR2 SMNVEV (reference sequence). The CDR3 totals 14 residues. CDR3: CASRPSGGSYKQYF. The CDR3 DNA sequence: TGTGCCAGCAGACCTAGCGGGGGGTCCTACAAGCAGTACTTC.

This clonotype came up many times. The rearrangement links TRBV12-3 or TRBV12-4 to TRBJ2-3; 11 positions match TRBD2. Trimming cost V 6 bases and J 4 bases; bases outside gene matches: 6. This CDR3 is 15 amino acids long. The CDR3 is CASRLAGDGADTQYF. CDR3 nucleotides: TGTGCCAGCAGACTAGCGGGAGATGGAGCAGATACGCAGTATTTT.

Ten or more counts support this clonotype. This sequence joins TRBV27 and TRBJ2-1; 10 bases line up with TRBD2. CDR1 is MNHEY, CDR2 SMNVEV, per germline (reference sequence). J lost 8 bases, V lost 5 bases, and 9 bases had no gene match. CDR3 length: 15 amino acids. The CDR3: CASSEAGGPSHEQFF. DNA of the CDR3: TGTGCCAGCAGTGAAGCGGGAGGGCCCTCCCATGAGCAGTTCTTC.

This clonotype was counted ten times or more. CDR3 residues: CASSPSGGLYEQYF. The CDR3 bases are TGTGCCAGCAGCCCTTCCGGGGGCCTCTACGAGCAGTACTTC. The chain recombines TRBV27 with TRBJ2-7; D may be TRBD1 or TRBD2 (6 bases each). The V and J ends lost 6 bases and 3 bases respectively, with 15 bases between them. This CDR3 contains 14 residues. Germline V gene sequence: CDR1 MNHEY, CDR2 SMNVEV (reference sequence).

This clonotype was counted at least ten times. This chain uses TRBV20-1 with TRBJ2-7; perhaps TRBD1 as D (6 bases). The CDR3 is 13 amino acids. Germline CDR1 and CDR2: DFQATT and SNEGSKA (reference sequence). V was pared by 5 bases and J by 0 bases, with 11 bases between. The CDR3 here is CSAPRQASYEQYF. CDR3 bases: TGCAGTGCTCCGAGACAGGCCTCCTACGAGCAGTACTTC.

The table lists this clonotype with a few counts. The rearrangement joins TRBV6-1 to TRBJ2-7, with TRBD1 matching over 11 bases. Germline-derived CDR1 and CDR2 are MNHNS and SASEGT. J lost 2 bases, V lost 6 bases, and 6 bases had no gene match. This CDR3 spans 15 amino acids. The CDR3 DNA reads TGTGCCAGCAGGGGACAGGGGGGGGGGGCCTACGAGCAGTACTTC. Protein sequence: CASRGQGGGAYEQYF.

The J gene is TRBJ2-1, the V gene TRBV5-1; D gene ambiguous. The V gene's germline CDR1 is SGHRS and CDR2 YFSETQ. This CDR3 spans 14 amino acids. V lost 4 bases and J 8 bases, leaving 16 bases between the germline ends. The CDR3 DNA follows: TGCGCCAGCAGCCCCGGGCCGCCGAAGGATGAGCAGTTCTTC. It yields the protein CASSPGPPKDEQFF.

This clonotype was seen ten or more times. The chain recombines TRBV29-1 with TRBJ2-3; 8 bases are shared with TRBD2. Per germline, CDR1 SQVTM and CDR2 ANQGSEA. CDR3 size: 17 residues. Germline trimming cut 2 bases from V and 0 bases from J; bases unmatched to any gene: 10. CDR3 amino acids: CSVERVAGLSSTDTQYF. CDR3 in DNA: TGCAGCGTTGAAAGGGTAGCGGGGCTTTCTAGCACAGATACGCAGTATTTT.

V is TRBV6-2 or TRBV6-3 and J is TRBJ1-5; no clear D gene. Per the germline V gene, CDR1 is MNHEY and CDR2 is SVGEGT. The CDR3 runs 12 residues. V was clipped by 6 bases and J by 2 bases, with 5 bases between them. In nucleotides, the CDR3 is TGTGCCAGCAGAAATGGCAATCAGCCCCAGCATTTT. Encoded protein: CASRNGNQPQHF.

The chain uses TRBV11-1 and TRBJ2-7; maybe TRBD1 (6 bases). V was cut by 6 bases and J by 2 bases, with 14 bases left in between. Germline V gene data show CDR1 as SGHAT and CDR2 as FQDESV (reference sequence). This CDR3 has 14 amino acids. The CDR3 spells CASRDRTVPYEQYF. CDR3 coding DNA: TGTGCCAGCAGGGATAGGACAGTTCCCTACGAGCAGTACTTC.

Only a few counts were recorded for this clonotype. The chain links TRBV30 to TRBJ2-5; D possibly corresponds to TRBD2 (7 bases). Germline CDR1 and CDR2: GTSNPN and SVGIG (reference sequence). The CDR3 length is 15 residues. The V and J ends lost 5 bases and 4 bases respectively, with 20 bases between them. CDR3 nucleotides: TGTGCCTGGCAGGGGAGACTAGCCGATCGAGAGACCCAGTACTTC. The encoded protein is CAWQGRLADRETQYF.

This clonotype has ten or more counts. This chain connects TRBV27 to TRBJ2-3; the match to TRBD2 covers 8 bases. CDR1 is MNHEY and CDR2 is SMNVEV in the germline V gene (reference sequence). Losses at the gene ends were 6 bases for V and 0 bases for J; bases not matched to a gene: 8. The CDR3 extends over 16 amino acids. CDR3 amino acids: CASSTTSAASTDTQYF. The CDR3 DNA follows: TGTGCCAGCAGCACGACTAGCGCCGCCAGCACAGATACGCAGTATTTT.

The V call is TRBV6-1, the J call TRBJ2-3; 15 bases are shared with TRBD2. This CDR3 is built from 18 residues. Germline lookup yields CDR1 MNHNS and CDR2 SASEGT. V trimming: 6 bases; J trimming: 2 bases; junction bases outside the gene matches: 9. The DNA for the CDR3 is TGTGCCAGCAGACGGGGACTAGCGGGAGGCCAAGCCACAGATACGCAGTATTTT. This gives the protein CASRRGLAGGQATDTQYF.

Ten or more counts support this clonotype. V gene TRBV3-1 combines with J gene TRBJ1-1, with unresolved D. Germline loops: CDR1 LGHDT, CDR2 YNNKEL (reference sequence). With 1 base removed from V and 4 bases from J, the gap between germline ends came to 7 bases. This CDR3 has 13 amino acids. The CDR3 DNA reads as TGTGCCAGCAGCCAAGTACCAGCCACTGAAGCTTTCTTT. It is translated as CASSQVPATEAFF.

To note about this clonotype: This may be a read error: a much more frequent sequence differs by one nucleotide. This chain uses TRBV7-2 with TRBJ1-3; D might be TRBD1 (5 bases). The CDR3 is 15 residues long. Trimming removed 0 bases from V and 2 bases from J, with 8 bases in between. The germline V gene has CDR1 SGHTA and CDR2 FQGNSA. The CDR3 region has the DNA TGTGCCAGCAGCTTAGCTCCAGGGCCTGGAAACACCATATATTTT. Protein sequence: CASSLAPGPGNTIYF.